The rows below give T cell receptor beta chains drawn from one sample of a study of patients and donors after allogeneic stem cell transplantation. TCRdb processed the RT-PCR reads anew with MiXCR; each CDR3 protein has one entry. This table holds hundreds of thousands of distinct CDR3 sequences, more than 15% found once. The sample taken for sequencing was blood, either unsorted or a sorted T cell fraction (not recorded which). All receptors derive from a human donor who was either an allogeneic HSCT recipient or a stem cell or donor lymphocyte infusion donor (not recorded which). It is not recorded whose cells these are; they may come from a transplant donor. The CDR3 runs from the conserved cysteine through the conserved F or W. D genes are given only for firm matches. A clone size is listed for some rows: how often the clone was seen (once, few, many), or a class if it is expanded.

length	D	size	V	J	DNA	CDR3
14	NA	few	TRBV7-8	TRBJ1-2	TGTGCCAGCAGCCTACAGGAGTTTAACTATGGCTACACCTTC	CASSLQEFNYGYTF
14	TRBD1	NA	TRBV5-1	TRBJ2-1	TGCGCCAGCAGCTTGGAGACAGGGGGGGTCGGGCAGTTCTTC	CASSLETGGVGQFF
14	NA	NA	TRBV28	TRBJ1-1	TGTGCCAGCAGTTTGTGGGGGATTAGGACTGAAGCTTTCTTT	CASSLWGIRTEAFF
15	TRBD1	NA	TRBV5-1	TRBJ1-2	TGCGCCAGCAGCTTACGAGGGGGCGGCGACTATGGCTACACCTTC	CASSLRGGGDYGYTF
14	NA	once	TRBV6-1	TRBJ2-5	TGTGCCAGCAACAGGATAAACAGGGAAGAGACCCAGTACTTC	CASNRINREETQYF
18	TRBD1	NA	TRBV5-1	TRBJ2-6	TGCGCCAGCAGCAAATCGGGACAGGGGGCGAAAGGGGCCAACGTCCTGACTTTC	CASSKSGQGAKGANVLTF
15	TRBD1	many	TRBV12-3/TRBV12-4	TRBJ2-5	TGTGCCAGCAGGGGACAGGGGGCACGAGGAGAGACCCAGTACTTC	CASRGQGARGETQYF
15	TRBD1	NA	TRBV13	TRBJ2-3	TGTGCCAGCAGCCCCTACGGACAGGGGTCCGATACGCAGTATTTT	CASSPYGQGSDTQYF
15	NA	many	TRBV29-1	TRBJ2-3	TGCAGCGTTATTACTGGGGAGAAAATCACAGATACGCAGTATTTT	CSVITGEKITDTQYF
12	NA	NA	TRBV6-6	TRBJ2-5	TGTGCCAGCAGTTATGTACAAGAGACCCAGTACTTC	CASSYVQETQYF
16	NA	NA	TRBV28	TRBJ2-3	TGTGCCAGCAGTTTTACTTACGGCCAGAACACAGATACGCAGTATTTT	CASSFTYGQNTDTQYF
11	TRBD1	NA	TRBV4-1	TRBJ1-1	TGCGCCAGCAGCCAACAGGGACAGGCTTTCTTT	CASSQQGQAFF
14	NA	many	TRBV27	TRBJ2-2	TGTGCCAGCAAAAGGGGCCCGAACACCGGGGAGCTGTTTTTT	CASKRGPNTGELFF
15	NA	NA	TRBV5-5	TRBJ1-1	TGTGCCAGCAGCCGCTGGGACGGCGGATCCACTGAAGCTTTCTTT	CASSRWDGGSTEAFF
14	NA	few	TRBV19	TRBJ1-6	TGTGCCAGTAGTACCCGGGCCAAAGCCTCACCCCTCCACTTT	CASSTRAKASPLHF
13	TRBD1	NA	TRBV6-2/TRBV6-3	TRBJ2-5	TGTGCCAGCAGCCGCGGACAGGGGGTGACCCAGTACTTC	CASSRGQGVTQYF
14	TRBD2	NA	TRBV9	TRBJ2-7	TGTGCCAGCAGCCTTCCCGGGGGGGGATACGAGCAGTACTTC	CASSLPGGGYEQYF
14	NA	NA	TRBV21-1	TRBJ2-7	TGTGCCAGCAGTGACAGGGTGCGGGGCTACGAGCAGTACTTC	CASSDRVRGYEQYF
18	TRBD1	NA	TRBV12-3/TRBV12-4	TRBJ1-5	TGTGCCAGCAGTCGGCGGACAGGGGGCGCCTGGGTAACTCAGCCCCAGCATTTT	CASSRRTGGAWVTQPQHF
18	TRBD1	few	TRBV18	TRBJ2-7	TGTGCCAGCTCACCTGGGGACAGGGGGCTTAAGAGGGTGGACGAGCAGTACTTC	CASSPGDRGLKRVDEQYF
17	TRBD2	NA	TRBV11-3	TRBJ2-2	TGTGCCAGCAGCTTAGTGATCCTAGCGGCCTCCGGCGGGGAGCTGTTTTTT	CASSLVILAASGGELFF
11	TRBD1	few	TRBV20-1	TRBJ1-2	TGCAGTGCTCAAGACAGGGGGGTACTCACCTTC	CSAQDRGVLTF
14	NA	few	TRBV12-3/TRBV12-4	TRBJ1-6	TGTGCCAGCAGTTTCGGACAGTCGAATTCACCCCTCCACTTT	CASSFGQSNSPLHF
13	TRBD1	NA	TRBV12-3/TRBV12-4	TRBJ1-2	TGTGCCAGCATTGGGACAGGTTACTATGGCTACACCTTC	CASIGTGYYGYTF
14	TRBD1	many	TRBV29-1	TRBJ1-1	TGCAGCGTTGAGGACAGGGGGTTTATAACTGAAGCTTTCTTT	CSVEDRGFITEAFF
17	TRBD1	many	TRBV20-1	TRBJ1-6	TGCAGTGCTAGAGGCCGACAGGGCAGCTCCTATAATTCACCCCTCCACTTT	CSARGRQGSSYNSPLHF
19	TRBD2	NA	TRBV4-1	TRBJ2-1	TGCGCCAGCAGCCACACTTATCGGTTCGGAGCGGGGGTTCGGAATGAGCAGTTCTTC	CASSHTYRFGAGVRNEQFF
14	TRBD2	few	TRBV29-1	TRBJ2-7	TGCAGCGTTGGAGTAGACAGCGGGAGGTACGAGCAGTACTTC	CSVGVDSGRYEQYF
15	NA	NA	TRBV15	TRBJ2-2	TGTGCCACAATGGGGCCCGGTGGGAACACCGGGGAGCTGTTTTTT	CATMGPGGNTGELFF
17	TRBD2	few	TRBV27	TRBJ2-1	TGTGCCAGCAGCCCTCTAGCGGGGGGGCCCTTCTACAATGAGCAGTTCTTC	CASSPLAGGPFYNEQFF
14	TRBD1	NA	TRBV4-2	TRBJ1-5	TGTGCCAGCAGCCCGTTGGACAGGATTCAGCCCCAGCATTTT	CASSPLDRIQPQHF
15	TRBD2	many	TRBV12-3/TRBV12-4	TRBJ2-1	TGTGCCAGCAGGTCCGGGACTAGCGGCTACAATGAGCAGTTCTTC	CASRSGTSGYNEQFF
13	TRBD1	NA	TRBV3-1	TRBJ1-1	TGTGCCAGCAGCGGACAGGCGACCTATGAAGCTTTCTTT	CASSGQATYEAFF
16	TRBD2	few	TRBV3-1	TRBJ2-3	TGTGCCAGCAGCCAAGATGGGGGGGGTCCGACAGATACGCAGTATTTT	CASSQDGGGPTDTQYF
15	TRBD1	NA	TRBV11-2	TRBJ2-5	TGTGCCAGCAGCTTAGGCGGGACAGGGCCCAGGACCCAGTACTTC	CASSLGGTGPRTQYF
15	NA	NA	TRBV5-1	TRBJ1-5	TGCGCCAGCAGCTTGGAGGGGGGGGTCCTTCAGCCCCAGCATTTT	CASSLEGGVLQPQHF
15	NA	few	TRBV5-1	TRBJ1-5	TGCGCCAGCAGCTTAAACGCAGGCCCTCAGGGGCCCCAGCATTTT	CASSLNAGPQGPQHF
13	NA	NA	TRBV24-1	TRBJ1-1	TGTGCCACCAGTCCACTCGGCGGAGCGGGGGCTTTCTTT	CATSPLGGAGAFF
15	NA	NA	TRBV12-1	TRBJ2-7	TGTGCCAGCAGCTCGCTGGTCGCGGGCTCATACGAGCAGTACTTC	CASSSLVAGSYEQYF
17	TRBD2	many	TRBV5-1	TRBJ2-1	TGCGCCAGCAGCCCCGGGACTAGCGGGTATTCCTACAATGAGCAGTTCTTC	CASSPGTSGYSYNEQFF
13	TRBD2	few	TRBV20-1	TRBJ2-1	TGCAGTGCTCTGGCGGGAGTCTACAATGAGCAGTTCTTC	CSALAGVYNEQFF
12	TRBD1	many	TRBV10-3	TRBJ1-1	TGTGCCATCAGAGGACAGGGGAGAGGAGCTTTCTTT	CAIRGQGRGAFF
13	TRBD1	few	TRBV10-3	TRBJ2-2	TGTGCCGCGACGGGACAGGGCGGAGGGGAGCTGTTTTTT	CAATGQGGGELFF
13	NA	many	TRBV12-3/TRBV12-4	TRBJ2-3	TGTGCCAGCAGTTTAGCGGAGGGTTCCGATAGCTTTTTT	CASSLAEGSDSFF
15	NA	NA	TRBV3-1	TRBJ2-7	TGTGCCAGCAGCCAAGGCCTTGGGGTGGCGAACGAGCAGTACTTC	CASSQGLGVANEQYF
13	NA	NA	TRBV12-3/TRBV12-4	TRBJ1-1	TGTGCCAGCAGTTTAGTGGGAGGGGCGGGCGCTTTCTTT	CASSLVGGAGAFF
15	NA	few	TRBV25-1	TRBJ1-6	TGTGCCAGCGGCGAGAGAAGCTCCTATAATTCACCCCTCCACTTT	CASGERSSYNSPLHF
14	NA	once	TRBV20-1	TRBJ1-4	TGCAGTCCCACCCCTCCGGAACGATCGGGAAAACTGTTTTTT	CSPTPPERSGKLFF